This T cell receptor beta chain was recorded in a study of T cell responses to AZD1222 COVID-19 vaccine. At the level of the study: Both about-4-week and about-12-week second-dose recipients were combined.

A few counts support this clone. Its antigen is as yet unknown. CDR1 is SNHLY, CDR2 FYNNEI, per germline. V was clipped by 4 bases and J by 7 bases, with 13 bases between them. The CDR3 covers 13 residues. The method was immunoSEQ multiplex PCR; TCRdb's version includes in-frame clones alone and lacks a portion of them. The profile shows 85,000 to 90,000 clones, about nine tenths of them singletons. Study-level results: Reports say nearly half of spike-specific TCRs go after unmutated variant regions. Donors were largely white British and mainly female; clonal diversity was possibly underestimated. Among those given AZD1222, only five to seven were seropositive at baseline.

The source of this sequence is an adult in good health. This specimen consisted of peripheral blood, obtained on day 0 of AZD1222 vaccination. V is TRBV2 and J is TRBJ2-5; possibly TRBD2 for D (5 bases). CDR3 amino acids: CASSGSHAGTQYF. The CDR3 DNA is TGTGCCAGCAGTGGGTCTCACGCGGGGACCCAGTACTTC.